The TCR beta chain under discussion was sequenced for a study of cytomegalovirus exposure and HLA in healthy donors (dated by TCRdb to about 2017). For the study in its entirety: An earlier analysis of roughly 500 of the donors reported 250 to 350 Gb of sequence data and roughly 120 million unique TCR beta sequences obtained from some 170 million T cells. The study profiled the T cell repertoires of around 700 subjects by immunosequencing and related them to cytomegalovirus serostatus. Among about 400 genotyped donors of the cohort, an average of around 250,000 unique TCR beta nucleotide sequences was sequenced per donor, of which about 18% were non-productive. Class I and class II HLA loci were covered by the typing at four-digit resolution. Genome-wide SNP genotypes for about 60% of the roughly 700 donors were used in a later genetic analysis, which treated that subset as a discovery cohort. Four to six DR-DQ haplotypes were handled as single units for association and clustering, since linkage in the cohort was strong. The number of typed donors differed by locus: about 620-630 for A, B, C, DRB1 and DQB1; 522 for DQA1; 600 to 610 for DPA1; and 450 to 480 for DPB1. To predict cytomegalovirus infection status, the study combined high-throughput TCR immunosequencing, statistical association of individual TCRs with disease status, and machine learning. Donor age, sex, ethnicity and CMV serostatus were compiled together with the repertoire data. An early release covering approximately 600 HLA-typed donors comprised around 300 gigabases of sequencing data and approximately 85 million unique TCR sequences. Of the roughly 420 genotyped donors, roughly 76% were placed in the genetic ancestry cluster associated with self-reported Caucasian donors. A separate validation cohort of 100 to 150 different subjects was used in addition to the roughly 720-subject first cohort. A later analysis re-analyzed previously published TCR beta repertoires from several hundred donors and added high-resolution HLA genotyping to study TCR occurrence patterns. The study aimed to test whether cataloging public T cell receptors could reveal signatures of past pathogen exposure. An earlier analysis of fewer than 700 of the donors applied high-throughput TCR beta sequencing to assess whether each TCR beta V gene segment acted as functional or pseudogenic. Every repertoire in the discovery cohort had been generated on one and the same sequencing platform. In the later analysis, no new phenotypic data were used to find candidate immune exposures; instead, reliance was placed on TCR beta sequences and their occurrence across donors.

The library was produced with the immunoSEQ multiplex PCR assay. For the multiplex PCR, a mixture combining 60 forward primers for TCR Vbeta segments and 13 reverse primers for TCR Jbeta segments was used. The CDR3 region of rearranged TCR beta genes was amplified from genomic DNA with a multiplex PCR assay. On the Illumina HiSeq System, the amplified TCR beta libraries were sequenced as 87-base-pair reads. Processing in the source paper ran as follows. A later analysis counted tens of millions of unique TCR beta chains across the 666 repertoires, and roughly 9.9 million of these chains were shared by at least two donors. A nearest-neighbor algorithm error-corrected the raw reads and collapsed the reads into unique sequences, merging closely related sequences to remove PCR and sequencing errors. Alignment of CDR3 sequences to IMGT reference sequences was used to assign V, D and J gene segments. For a sequence to be retained, a match of at least six nucleotides was required to both a V gene segment and a J gene segment. A rearrangement counted as productive if the CDR3 had no stop codons and remained in frame with V and J, and every other rearrangement counted as non-productive. CDR3 was defined by IMGT convention, running from the second conserved V-encoded cysteine to the conserved J-encoded phenylalanine. In an earlier analysis of some 550 of the donors, sequences lacking an unambiguous match to a single V gene segment were excluded. In an earlier analysis of approximately 500 of the donors, a V segment was called functional when productive rearrangements were above 56.7%, and segregating when the standard deviation between donors exceeded 5%. A statistical classification framework was built for diagnosing cytomegalovirus status from the catalog of TCR beta chain sequences. In a later analysis, TCR nucleotide sequences were compared against IMGT/GENE-DB human TR gene sequences so that V and J genes could be assigned. Using the TCRdist pipeline, a later analysis assigned CDR3 sequences along with most-parsimonious VDJ recombination scenarios. In a later analysis, each TCR beta chain was defined by its CDR3 amino acid sequence together with its V-gene family, and reads without a unique V-gene family were excluded. A later analysis removed roughly 590 highly shared, low-generation-probability nucleotide sequences to deal with suspected cross-contamination and a sequencing artifact. In a later analysis, a clonal expansion index was calculated for each public chain from normalized within-repertoire ranks of inferred template counts. In a later analysis, generation probabilities were computed using a VDJ recombination model fitted to out-of-frame rearrangements, and the results were checked against IGoR. Hypergeometric tests were used in a later analysis to score TCR-TCR, TCR-HLA and TCR-CMV co-occurrence, with a repertoire-size bias correction applied to the TCR pairs. False discovery rates were estimated in a later analysis by permuting HLA or CMV assignments 20 times. In a later analysis, co-occurring TCRs were grouped with DBSCAN, and TCRdist sequence similarity was added when clustering was performed within HLA-allele-positive subsets. Repertoires with fewer than 30,000 or more than 120,000 public chains, plus five repertoires with anomalous nucleotide sharing, were excluded from co-occurrence clustering. The table comes from immuneACCESS by way of TCRdb, which keeps in-frame sequences with V and J called. Part of the clones is missing from these tables; in studies checked, under half for an unresolved V gene and the rest for unknown reasons. The V and J calls and the clone size are those of that table, but D and trimming were determined from the DNA. The sample table records about 140,000 clones; around 80% of these occur just once. The top ten constitute less than 3% of the sample.

Note on this clone: There is no known antigen for this receptor. No base quality values were provided; no much bigger clone lies one nucleotide off. Other DNA sequences within the sample encode an identical CDR3.

Via the germline V gene (reference sequence), CDR1 is GTSNPN and CDR2 SVGIG. The CDR3 spans 12 residues, from the cysteine through the phenylalanine. CDR3 DNA is the only sequence kept; it has 36 bases, read in frame from the first base. Between the V and J ends, shortened by 2 bases and 2 bases respectively, the junction contains 7 bases. The cohort comprised fewer than 750 healthy bone marrow donors. At the time of sampling, all cohort members were nominally healthy, though unrecorded immune exposures were likely present. The donor was CMV seronegative and belonged to the group of 350 or so seronegative cohort members. Each donor provided a peripheral blood sample, and peripheral blood mononuclear cells were used for TCR beta sequencing. Genomic DNA extraction from the blood cell samples was performed with the Qiagen DNeasy Blood Extraction Kit. Points the paper makes about the study in general: In vitro tests confirmed that three of the cytomegalovirus-associated TCR beta chains recognize cytomegalovirus antigens. Some IMGT-functional V segments, including TRBV6-2 and TRBV6-3, could not be distinguished by the 87-base-pair reads and were therefore excluded. Across donors, most TCR sequences were observed very rarely, whereas some public TCRs were present in many individuals. When HLA alleles, especially DR and DQ, strongly co-occurred, TCR associations were difficult to assign to individual alleles. In a later analysis, HLA-associated TCR beta chains showed more clonal expansion and lower generation probabilities than non-associated chains that were equally common. About 17 rarely observed V segments, including chromosome 9 orphons, were excluded from the earlier analysis of approximately 500 of the donors because counts were too low. The study gave a list of 150 to 200 TCR beta chains associated with cytomegalovirus. Specific HLA alleles were associated with over 15,000 TCR beta sequences at a false discovery rate of 0.05 in a later analysis. The authors suggested that the approach could potentially be extended to other disease states and immunological phenotypes. A cluster of highly shared sequence variants was judged likely to be a technical artifact of the sequencing pipeline. In an earlier analysis of under 600 of the donors, most TCR beta V segments were observed in productive rearrangements about 87% or about 30% of the time, broadly matching IMGT annotations. According to a later analysis, most CMV-associated TCR beta chains appeared to be HLA-restricted, and the HLA associations seemed to be driven largely by CMV exposure. In a later analysis, the rate of TCR association differed among HLA loci, with DRB1 alleles having the most associated TCRs and HLA-C alleles having the fewest. Because HLA typing was unavailable for some donors at each locus, only the typed subset was used in association tests. The only immune exposure information available for the cohort was CMV serostatus. The presence/absence analyses assumed that sequencing depth was roughly uniform across donors, and that assumption may not be true. The classifier was reported to diagnose cytomegalovirus status with high specificity and sensitivity in both the original cohort and the validation cohort. A further reported finding was that TCR beta sequences accurately predicted the HLA-A and HLA-B alleles for most subjects in the first cohort. Linkage disequilibrium might explain the correlated functional status among segregating V segments, but an unknown experimental factor could not be ruled out. V-gene and J-gene trimming of TCR beta chains was associated with a missense DCLRE1C variant in a later genetic analysis, and the association was replicated in an independent cohort. A later analysis reported that several top co-occurrence clusters appeared linked to parvovirus B19, influenza, CMV and Epstein-Barr virus. In this cohort, only TCR beta chains were sequenced, and detectable features were limited by the absence of alpha or paired-chain data. A later genetic analysis reported fewer N-insertions in productive TCRs among donors in an Asian-associated ancestry cluster than the roughly 720-donor mean.

This clonotype was sampled from a man aged 50-59 years in good health and CMV-seronegative. This chain is built from TRBV30 and TRBJ2-7; tentative D gene TRBD2, with 5 bases matching. Specimen: PBMCs. In nucleotide form, the sequence is TGTGCCTGGAGTCCGGGGACCTACGAGCAGTACTTC. This yields the protein CAWSPGTYEQYF.